Here is one T cell receptor (beta chain) with its context. The record originates from a study of T cell responses to AZD1222 COVID-19 vaccine. Sequencing used immunoSEQ multiplex PCR; TCRdb keeps in-frame clones, though not all of them. The table includes about 180,000 clones, approximately 92% detected once. V lost 5 bases, J lost 3 bases, and 11 bases lay in between. The CDR3 is made up of 13 amino acids. Germline CDR1 and CDR2: SGHTS and YDEGEE. The sample was peripheral blood, taken 28 days after the second dose of the MenACWY control vaccine. This TCR was sampled from an adult who received the MenACWY meningococcal vaccine as a control. J is TRBJ1-2 and V is TRBV5-8; D uncertain. The CDR3 spells CASRGRGYYGYTF. Written as DNA, the CDR3 is TGTGCCAGCAGAGGCCGGGGATACTATGGCTACACCTTC.